A selection of T cell receptor beta chains follows, all from one sample in a study of beta chain features in type 1 diabetes. Here immunoSEQ multiplex PCR was the method, and the copy in TCRdb shows in-frame clones only, minus some. The top ten clones hold approximately 0.015% of a sample with about 400,000 clones, around 13% of them seen once. The sequencing sample was made of naive CD4+ T cells from blood. These receptors were collected from a man younger than 30 in good health. The CDR3 runs from the conserved cysteine through the conserved F or W. The D gene is left open where the match is weak. Clone size appears in some rows only: once, few, many, or a class for an expanded clone.

v_call	clone_size	j_call	d_call	cdr3_nt	cdr3_aa
TRBV11-3	few	TRBJ2-3	TRBD1	TGTGCCAGCAGCTTAGAAAGCCCGGGACAGGGAGACAGTACGCAGTATTTT	CASSLESPGQGDSTQYF
TRBV28	NA	TRBJ2-1	NA	TGTGCCAGCACCCCCGGGGGGCCTCGGAATGAGCAGTTCTTC	CASTPGGPRNEQFF
TRBV5-6	few	TRBJ2-2	NA	TGTGCCAGCAGCTCGAAACCAACAGGGTCGGAGCTGTTTTTT	CASSSKPTGSELFF
TRBV5-4	NA	TRBJ1-1	NA	TGTGCCAGCAGCCCGAAAAAGACAGGTTTGAACACTGAAGCTTTCTTT	CASSPKKTGLNTEAFF
TRBV7-2	few	TRBJ2-7	TRBD1	TGTGCCAGCAGCTCCCCGGACAGGGGGGAGTACGAGCAGTACTTC	CASSSPDRGEYEQYF
TRBV5-5	NA	TRBJ1-5	NA	TGTGCCAGCAGCTTAGTTTCCTTTCGTCAGGGCCATCAGCCCCAGCATTTT	CASSLVSFRQGHQPQHF
TRBV7-6	few	TRBJ2-2	NA	TGTGCCAGCAGACCGTGGTGGGCGCGAGAAACCGGGGAGCTGTTTTTT	CASRPWWARETGELFF
TRBV10-3	few	TRBJ2-7	TRBD1	TGTGCCACCCGCAACGACGGGACAGGGGATGAGCAGTACTTC	CATRNDGTGDEQYF
TRBV7-2	NA	TRBJ1-2	TRBD1	TGTGCCAGCAGCTTAGCTGGGACAGGGCGGCGCGTTAACTATGGCTACACCTTC	CASSLAGTGRRVNYGYTF
TRBV2	few	TRBJ2-7	NA	TGTGCCAGCAGCGCGGGACAGCCTTCCTACGAGCAGTACTTC	CASSAGQPSYEQYF
TRBV30	few	TRBJ1-5	NA	TGTGCCTGGAGTGAGACAAGTAGCAATCAGCCCCAGCATTTT	CAWSETSSNQPQHF
TRBV7-9	few	TRBJ1-2	NA	TGTGCCAGCAGCTCGCGAACAGGGAACTATGGCTACACCTTC	CASSSRTGNYGYTF
TRBV28	few	TRBJ2-1	NA	TGTGCCAGCAGCCGCCGGGGGGAGCAGTTCTTC	CASSRRGEQFF
TRBV19	few	TRBJ2-1	TRBD1	TGTGCCAGTAGCGGAGTCCCCGGACGGTCAGGGGGGCAGTTCTTC	CASSGVPGRSGGQFF